This TCR beta chain originates from a study of shared clonotypes between healthy human individuals. The length of the CDR3 is 15 residues. The germline V gene has CDR1 LNHDA and CDR2 SQIVND (reference sequence). The V end lost 7 bases, the J end lost 1 base, and 13 bases lay between the germline ends. Assay: immunoSEQ multiplex PCR; the TCRdb copy retains only in-frame clones and omits some. The sample shows about 2.4 million clones, roughly 93% of them seen only once. Comments on this clone: Its antigen is not known.

Study results and limitations: What rarefaction showed was incomplete sorted-subset sequencing despite large depth.

CD45RA-negative memory and CD45RA+ naive subsets were split from the CD4+ cells. Sequenced: naive CD4+ T cells from PBMCs. The sample's subset: CD45RA+ positively selected. The clonotype originates from a man younger than 35 in good health. Some clones in this sample may be carry-over from other donors' samples. The chain uses TRBV19 and TRBJ2-2; weak D call: TRBD1 (6 bases). The CDR3 reads CASTPQGRNTGELFF. The CDR3 DNA is TGTGCCAGTACCCCACAGGGAAGGAACACCGGGGAGCTGTTTTTT.